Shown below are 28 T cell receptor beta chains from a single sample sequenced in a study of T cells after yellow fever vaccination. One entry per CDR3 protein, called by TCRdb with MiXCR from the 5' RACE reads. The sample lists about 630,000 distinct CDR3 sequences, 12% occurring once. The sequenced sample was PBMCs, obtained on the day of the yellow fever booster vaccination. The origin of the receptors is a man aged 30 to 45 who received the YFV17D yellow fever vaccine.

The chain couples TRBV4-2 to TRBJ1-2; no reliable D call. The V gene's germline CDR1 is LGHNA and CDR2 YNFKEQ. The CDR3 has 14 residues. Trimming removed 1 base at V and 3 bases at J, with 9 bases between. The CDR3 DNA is TGTGCCAGCAGCCAAGCGCTGCAGGACTATGGCTACACCTTC. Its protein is CASSQALQDYGYTF.

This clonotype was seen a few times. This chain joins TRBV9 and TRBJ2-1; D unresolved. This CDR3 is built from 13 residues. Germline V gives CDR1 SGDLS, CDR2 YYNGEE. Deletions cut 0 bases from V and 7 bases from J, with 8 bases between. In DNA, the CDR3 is TGTGCCAGCAGCGTAGCCCCTAGGAATGAGCAGTTCTTC. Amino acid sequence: CASSVAPRNEQFF. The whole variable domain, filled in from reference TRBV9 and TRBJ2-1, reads DSGVTQTPKHLITATGQRVTLRCSPRSGDLSVYWYQQSLDQGLQFLIQYYNGEERAKGNILERFSAQQFPDLHSELNLSSLELGDSALYFCASSVAPRNEQFFGPGTRLTVL.

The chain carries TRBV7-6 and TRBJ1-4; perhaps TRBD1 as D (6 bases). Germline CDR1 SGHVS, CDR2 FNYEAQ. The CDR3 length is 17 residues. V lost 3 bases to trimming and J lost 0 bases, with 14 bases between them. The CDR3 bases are TGTGCCAGCAGCTTTCTACGACAGGCCGCAACTAATGAAAAACTGTTTTTT. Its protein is CASSFLRQAATNEKLFF.

DNA for the CDR3: TGTGCCGGACTAGCCTTCGCAGATACGCAGTATTTT. Amino acids: CAGLAFADTQYF. This sequence joins TRBV7-9 and TRBJ2-3, with TRBD2 matching over 8 bases. The CDR3 consists of 12 residues. Germline V lookup: CDR1 SEHNR, CDR2 FQNEAQ (reference sequence). V shed 11 bases, J shed 4 bases, and the junction held 5 bases outside the gene matches.

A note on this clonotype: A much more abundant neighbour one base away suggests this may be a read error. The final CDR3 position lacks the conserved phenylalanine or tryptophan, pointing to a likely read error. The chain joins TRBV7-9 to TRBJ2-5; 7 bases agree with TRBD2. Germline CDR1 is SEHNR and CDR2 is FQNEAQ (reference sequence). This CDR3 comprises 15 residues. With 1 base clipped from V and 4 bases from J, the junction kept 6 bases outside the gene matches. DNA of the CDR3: TGTGCCAGCAGCTTAGGAGGGGTAGCGGGAGAGACCCAGTACTCC. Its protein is CASSLGGVAGETQYS.

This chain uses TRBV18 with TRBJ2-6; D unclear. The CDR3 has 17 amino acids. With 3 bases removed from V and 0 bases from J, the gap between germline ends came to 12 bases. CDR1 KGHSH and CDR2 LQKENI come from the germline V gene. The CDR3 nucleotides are TGTGCCAGCTCACCTACCCCGGGTTCCTCTGGGGCCAACGTCCTGACTTTC. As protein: CASSPTPGSSGANVLTF.

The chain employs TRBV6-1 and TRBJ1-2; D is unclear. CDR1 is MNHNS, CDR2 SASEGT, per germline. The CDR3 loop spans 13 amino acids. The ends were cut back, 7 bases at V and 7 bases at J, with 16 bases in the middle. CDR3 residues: CASIGPDSVGYTF. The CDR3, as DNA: TGTGCCAGCATCGGACCCGACTCTGTTGGCTACACCTTC.

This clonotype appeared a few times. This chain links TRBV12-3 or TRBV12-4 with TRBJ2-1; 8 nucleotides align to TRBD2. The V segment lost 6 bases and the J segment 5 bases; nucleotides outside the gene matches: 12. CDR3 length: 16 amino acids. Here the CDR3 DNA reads TGTGCCAGCAGCGCTAGGACTAGCAGCGTGGACAATGAGCAGTTCTTC. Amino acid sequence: CASSARTSSVDNEQFF.

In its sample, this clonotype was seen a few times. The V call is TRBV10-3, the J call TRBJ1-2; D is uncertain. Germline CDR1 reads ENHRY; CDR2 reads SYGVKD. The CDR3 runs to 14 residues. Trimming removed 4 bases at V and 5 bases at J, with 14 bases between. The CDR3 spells CAISAWEDGYGYTF. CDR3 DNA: TGTGCCATCAGTGCGTGGGAGGATGGGTATGGCTACACCTTC.

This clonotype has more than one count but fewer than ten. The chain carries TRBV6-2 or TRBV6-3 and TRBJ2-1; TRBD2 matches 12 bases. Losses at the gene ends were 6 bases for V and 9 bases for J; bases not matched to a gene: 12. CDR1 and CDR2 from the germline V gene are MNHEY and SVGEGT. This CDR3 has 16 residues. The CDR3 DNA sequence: TGTGCCAGCAGCCCACCGCTAGCGGGAGGGTCCCCTGAGCAGTTCTTC. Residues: CASSPPLAGGSPEQFF.

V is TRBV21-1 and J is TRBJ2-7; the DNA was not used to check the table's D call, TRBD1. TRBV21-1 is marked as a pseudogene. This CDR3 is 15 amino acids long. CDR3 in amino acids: CASSKAGGAENEQYF. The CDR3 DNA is TGTGCCAGCAGCAAAGCAGGGGGCGCCGAGAACGAGCAGTACTTC.

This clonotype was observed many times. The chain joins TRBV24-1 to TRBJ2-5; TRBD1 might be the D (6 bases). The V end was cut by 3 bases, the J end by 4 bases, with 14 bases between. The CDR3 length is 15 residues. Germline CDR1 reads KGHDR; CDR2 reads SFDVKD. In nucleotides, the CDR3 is TGTGCCACCAGTGATCCTCGGGGCAGGGGAGAGACCCAGTACTTC. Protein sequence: CATSDPRGRGETQYF.

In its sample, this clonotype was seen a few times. In DNA, the CDR3 is TGTGCCAGCAGTGGCCCGGACAGTAAACGTACTTATGGCTACACCTTC. It encodes CASSGPDSKRTYGYTF. The chain employs TRBV25-1 and TRBJ1-2; the D gene is possibly TRBD1 (6 bases). V was trimmed by 4 bases and J by 5 bases, leaving 20 bases between them. The CDR3 has 16 amino acids. Germline V gene data show CDR1 as MGHDK and CDR2 as SYGVNS.

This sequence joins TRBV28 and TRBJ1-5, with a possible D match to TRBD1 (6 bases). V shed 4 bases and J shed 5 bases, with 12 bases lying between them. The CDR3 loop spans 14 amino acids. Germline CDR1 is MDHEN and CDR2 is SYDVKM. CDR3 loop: CASSSGGQYQPQHF. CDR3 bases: TGTGCCAGCAGTTCCGGGGGCCAATATCAGCCCCAGCATTTT. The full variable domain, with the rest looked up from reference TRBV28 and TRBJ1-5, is DVKVTQSSRYLVKRTGEKVFLECVQDMDHENMFWYRQDPGLGLRLIYFSYDVKMKEKGDIPEGYSVSREKKERFSLILESASTNQTSMYLCASSSGGQYQPQHFGDGTRLSIL.

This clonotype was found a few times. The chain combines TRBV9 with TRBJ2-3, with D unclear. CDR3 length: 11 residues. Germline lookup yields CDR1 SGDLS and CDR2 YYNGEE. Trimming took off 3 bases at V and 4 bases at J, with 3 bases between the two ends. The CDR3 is CASSESDTQYF. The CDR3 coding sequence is TGTGCCAGCAGCGAATCAGATACGCAGTATTTT.

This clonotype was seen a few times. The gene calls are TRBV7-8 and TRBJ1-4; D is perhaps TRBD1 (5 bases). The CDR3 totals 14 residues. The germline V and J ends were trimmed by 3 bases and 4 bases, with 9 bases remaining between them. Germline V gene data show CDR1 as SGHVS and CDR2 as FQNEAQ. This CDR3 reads CASSLTAYNEKLFF. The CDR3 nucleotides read TGTGCCAGCAGCTTGACAGCCTATAATGAAAAACTGTTTTTT.

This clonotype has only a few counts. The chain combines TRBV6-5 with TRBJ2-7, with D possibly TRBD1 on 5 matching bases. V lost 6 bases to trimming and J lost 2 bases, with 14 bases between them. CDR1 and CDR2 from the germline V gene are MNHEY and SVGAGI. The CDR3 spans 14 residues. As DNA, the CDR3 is TGTGCCAGCAGCTACCAGGGTAGGACCTACGAGCAGTACTTC. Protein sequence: CASSYQGRTYEQYF.

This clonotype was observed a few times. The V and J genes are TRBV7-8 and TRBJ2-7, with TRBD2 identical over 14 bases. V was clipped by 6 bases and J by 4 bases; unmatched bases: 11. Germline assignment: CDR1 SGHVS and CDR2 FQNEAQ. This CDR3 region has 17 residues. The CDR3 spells CASRALKGTSGSYEQYF. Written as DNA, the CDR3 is TGTGCCAGCAGGGCCCTGAAGGGGACTAGCGGGAGTTACGAGCAGTACTTC.

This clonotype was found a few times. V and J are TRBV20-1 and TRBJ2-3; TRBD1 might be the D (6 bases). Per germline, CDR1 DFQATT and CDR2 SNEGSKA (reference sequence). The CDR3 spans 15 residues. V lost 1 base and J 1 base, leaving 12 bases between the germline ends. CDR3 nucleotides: TGCAGTGCTAGAGGGTGGAAGGGGGGCACAGATACGCAGTATTTT. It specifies CSARGWKGGTDTQYF.

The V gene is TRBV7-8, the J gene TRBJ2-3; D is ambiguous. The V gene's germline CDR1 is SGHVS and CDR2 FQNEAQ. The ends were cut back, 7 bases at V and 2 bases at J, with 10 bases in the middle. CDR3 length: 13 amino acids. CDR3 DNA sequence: TGTGCCAGCACTCAACCAGACACAGATACGCAGTATTTT. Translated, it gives CASTQPDTDTQYF.

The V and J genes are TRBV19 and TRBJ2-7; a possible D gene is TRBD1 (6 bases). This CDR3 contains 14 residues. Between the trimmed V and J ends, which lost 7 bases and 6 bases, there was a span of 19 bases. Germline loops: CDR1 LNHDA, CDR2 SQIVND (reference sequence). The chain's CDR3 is CASTPGALRSEQYF. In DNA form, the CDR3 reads TGTGCCAGTACGCCAGGGGCCCTCCGGAGCGAGCAGTACTTC.

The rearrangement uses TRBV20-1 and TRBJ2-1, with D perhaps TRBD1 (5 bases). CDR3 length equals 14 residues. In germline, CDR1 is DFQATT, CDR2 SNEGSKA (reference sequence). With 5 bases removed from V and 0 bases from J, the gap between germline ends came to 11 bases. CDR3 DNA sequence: TGCAGTGCTTATAGGGGTAGCTCCTACAATGAGCAGTTCTTC. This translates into CSAYRGSSYNEQFF.

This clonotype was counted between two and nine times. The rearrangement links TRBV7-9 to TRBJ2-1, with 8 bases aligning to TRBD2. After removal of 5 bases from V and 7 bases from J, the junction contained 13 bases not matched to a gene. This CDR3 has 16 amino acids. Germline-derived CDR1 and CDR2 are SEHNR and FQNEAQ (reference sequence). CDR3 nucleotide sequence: TGTGCCAGCAGCGGACGTCTAAGCGGGAGAGGGAATGAGCAGTTCTTC. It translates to CASSGRLSGRGNEQFF.

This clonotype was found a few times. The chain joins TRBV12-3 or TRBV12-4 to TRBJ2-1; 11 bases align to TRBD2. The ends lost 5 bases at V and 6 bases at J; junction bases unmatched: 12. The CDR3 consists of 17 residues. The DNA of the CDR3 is TGTGCCAGCAGTCTACTAGCGGGAGTTCTAATTCCCAATGAGCAGTTCTTC. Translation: CASSLLAGVLIPNEQFF.

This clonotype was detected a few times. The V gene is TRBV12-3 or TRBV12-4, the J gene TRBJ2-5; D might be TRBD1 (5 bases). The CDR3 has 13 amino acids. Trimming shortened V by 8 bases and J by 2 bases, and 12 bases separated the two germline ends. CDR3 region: CASCPAGQETQYF. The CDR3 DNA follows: TGTGCCAGCTGTCCGGCAGGGCAAGAGACCCAGTACTTC.

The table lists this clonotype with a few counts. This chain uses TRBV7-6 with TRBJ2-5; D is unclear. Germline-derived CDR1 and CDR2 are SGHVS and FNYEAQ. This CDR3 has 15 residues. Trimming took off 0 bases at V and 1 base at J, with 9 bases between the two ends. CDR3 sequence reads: CASSLAPTVQETQYF. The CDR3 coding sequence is TGTGCCAGCAGCTTAGCGCCAACAGTCCAAGAGACCCAGTACTTC.

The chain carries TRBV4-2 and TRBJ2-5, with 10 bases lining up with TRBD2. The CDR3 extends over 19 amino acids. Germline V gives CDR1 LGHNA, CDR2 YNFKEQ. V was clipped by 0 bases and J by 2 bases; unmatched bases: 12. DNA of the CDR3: TGTGCCAGCAGCCAAGATCAAGCGGGAGGGCCTTGGGGACAAGAGACCCAGTACTTC. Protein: CASSQDQAGGPWGQETQYF.

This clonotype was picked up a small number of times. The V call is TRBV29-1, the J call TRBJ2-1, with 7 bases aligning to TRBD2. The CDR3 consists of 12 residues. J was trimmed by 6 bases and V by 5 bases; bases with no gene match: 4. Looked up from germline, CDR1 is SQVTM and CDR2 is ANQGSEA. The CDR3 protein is CSVRRESNEQFF. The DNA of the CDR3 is TGCAGCGTTCGGCGGGAGAGCAATGAGCAGTTCTTC.